This section outlines one T cell receptor (beta chain) sequence together with its context. What it binds is unknown. The TRB cDNA libraries were prepared by 5' RACE with UMI labels. Using the 5' RACE reads, TCRdb records one entry per CDR3 protein without DNA. The repertoire table contains roughly 120,000 distinct CDR3 sequences. The sample originates from a study of CXCR3-negative and CXCR3-positive naive CD8 T cells. Germline CDR1 and CDR2: ENHRY and SYGVKD. The CDR3 spans 16 residues. General study points: CXCR3-negative and CXCR3-positive naive cells shared comparable TRBV-TRBJ usage, but memory cells did not. When CXCR3-positive naive cells were set against CXCR3-negative naive cells, the former had more hydrophobic TRB CDR3s.

The chain links TRBV10-3 to TRBJ2-6. The sample comprised naive CXCR3+ CD8+ T cells from blood. The subset is: CD45RO-CCR7+CD27+CD95- naive CD8+ T cells expressing CXCR3 (TNR3+). This clonotype was sampled from a human donor in good health. Some clones in this sample may be carry-over from other donors' samples. The chain's CDR3 is CAISESGGSGANVLTF.